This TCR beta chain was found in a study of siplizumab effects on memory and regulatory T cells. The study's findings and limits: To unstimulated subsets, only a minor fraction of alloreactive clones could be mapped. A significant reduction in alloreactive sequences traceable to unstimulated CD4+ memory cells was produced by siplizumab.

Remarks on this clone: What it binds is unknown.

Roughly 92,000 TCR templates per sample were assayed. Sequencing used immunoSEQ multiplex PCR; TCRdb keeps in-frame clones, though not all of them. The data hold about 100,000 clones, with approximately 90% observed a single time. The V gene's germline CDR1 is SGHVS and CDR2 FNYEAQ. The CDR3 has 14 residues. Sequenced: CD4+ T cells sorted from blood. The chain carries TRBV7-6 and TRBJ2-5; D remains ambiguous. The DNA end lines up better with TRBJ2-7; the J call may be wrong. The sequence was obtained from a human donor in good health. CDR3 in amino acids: CASSLGRATYEQYF. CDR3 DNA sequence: TGTGCCAGCAGCTTAGGTAGAGCTACCTACGAGCAGTACTTC.